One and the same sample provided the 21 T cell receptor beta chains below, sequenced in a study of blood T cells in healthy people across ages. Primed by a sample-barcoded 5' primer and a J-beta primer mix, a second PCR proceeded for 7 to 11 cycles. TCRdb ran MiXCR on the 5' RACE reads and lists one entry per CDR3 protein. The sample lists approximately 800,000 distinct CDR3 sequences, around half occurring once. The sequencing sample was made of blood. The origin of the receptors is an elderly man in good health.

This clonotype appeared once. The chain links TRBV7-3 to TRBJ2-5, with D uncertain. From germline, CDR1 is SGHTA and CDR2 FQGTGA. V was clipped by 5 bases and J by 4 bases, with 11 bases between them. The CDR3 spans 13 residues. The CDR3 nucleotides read TGTGCCAGCAGCGTATGGGGTGGAGAGACCCAGTACTTC. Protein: CASSVWGGETQYF.

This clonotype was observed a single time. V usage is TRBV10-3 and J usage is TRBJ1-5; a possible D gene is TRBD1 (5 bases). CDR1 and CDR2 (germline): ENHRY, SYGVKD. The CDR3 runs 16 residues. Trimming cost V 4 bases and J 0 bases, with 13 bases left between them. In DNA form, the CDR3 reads TGTGCCATCAGTGGTGGGGGGGGAGGTAGCAATCAGCCCCAGCATTTT. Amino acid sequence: CAISGGGGGSNQPQHF.

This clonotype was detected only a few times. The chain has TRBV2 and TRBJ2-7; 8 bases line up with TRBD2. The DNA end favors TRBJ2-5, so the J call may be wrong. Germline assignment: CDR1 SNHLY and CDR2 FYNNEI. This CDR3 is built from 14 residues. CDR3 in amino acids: CASSEGLVRETQYF. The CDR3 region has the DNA TGTGCCAGCAGTGAGGGACTAGTCAGAGAGACCCAGTACTTC.

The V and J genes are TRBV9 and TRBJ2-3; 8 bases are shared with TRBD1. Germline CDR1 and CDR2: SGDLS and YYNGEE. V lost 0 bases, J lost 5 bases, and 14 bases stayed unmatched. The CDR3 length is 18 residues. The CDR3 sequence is CASSVEPLDRAILDTQYF. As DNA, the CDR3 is TGTGCCAGCAGCGTAGAACCCCTGGACAGGGCAATTCTAGATACGCAGTATTTT. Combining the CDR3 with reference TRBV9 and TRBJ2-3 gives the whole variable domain DSGVTQTPKHLITATGQRVTLRCSPRSGDLSVYWYQQSLDQGLQFLIQYYNGEERAKGNILERFSAQQFPDLHSELNLSSLELGDSALYFCASSVEPLDRAILDTQYFGPGTRLTVL.

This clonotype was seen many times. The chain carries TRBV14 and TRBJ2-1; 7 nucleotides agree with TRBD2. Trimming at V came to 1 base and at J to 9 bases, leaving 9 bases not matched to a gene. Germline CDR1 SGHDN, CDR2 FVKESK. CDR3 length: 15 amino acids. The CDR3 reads CASSQGTTSESEQFF. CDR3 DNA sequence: TGTGCCAGCAGCCAAGGGACTACTAGCGAGAGTGAGCAGTTCTTC.

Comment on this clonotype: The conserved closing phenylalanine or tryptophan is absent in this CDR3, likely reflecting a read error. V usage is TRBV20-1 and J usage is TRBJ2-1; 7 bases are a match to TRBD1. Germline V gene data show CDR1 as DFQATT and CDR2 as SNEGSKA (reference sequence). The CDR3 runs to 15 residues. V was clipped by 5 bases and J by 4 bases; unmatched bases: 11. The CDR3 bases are TGCAGTGCTGAGGGGTGGGACAGTTTTTACAATGAGCAGTTCCTC. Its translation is CSAEGWDSFYNEQFL.

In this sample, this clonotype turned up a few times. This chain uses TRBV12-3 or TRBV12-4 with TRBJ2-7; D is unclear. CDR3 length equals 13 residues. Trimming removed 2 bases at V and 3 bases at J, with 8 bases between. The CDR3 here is CASSLFQFYEQYF. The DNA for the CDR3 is TGTGCCAGCAGTTTATTCCAGTTCTACGAGCAGTACTTC.

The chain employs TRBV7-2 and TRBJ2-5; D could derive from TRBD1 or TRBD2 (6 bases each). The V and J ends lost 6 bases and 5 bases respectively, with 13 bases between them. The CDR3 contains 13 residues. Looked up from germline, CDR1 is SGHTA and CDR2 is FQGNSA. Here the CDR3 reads CASRRIGGETQYF. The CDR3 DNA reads TGTGCCAGCAGGAGGATAGGGGGGGAGACCCAGTACTTC.

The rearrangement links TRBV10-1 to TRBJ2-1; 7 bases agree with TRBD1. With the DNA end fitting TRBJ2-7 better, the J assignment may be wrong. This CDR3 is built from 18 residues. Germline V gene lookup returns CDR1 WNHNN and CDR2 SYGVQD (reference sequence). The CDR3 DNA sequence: TGCGCCAGCAGCCCCCGGAAGGTTAGGCAGGGGGTCTACAATGAGCAGTACTTC. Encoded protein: CASSPRKVRQGVYNEQYF.

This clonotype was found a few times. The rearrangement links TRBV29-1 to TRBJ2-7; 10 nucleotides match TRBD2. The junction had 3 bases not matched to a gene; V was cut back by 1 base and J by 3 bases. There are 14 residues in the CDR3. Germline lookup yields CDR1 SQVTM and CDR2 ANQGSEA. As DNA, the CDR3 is TGCAGCGTTGAAGCTAGCGGGAGCAGCTACGAGCAGTACTTC. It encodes CSVEASGSSYEQYF.

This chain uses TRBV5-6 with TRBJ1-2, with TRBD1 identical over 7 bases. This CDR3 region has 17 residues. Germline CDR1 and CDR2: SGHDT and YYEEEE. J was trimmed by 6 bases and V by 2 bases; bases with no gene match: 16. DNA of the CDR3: TGTGCCAGCAGCTTAGGGGTAACAGGGCACAGGGGCAATGGCTACACCTTC. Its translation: CASSLGVTGHRGNGYTF.

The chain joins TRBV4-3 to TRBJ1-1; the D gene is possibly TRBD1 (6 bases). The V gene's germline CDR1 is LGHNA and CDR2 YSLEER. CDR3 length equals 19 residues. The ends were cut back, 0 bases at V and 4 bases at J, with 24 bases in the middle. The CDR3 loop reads CASSQDIPGHPLMGTEAFF. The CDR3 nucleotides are TGCGCCAGCAGCCAAGATATACCGGGACACCCCCTTATGGGCACTGAAGCTTTCTTT.

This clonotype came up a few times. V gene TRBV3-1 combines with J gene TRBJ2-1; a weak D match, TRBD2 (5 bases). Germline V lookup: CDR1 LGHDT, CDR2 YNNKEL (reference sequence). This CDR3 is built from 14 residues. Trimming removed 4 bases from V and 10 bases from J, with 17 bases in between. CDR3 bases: TGTGCCAGCAGCCCCCGGAGGTCCGGGTACGAGCAGTTCTTC. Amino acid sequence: CASSPRRSGYEQFF.

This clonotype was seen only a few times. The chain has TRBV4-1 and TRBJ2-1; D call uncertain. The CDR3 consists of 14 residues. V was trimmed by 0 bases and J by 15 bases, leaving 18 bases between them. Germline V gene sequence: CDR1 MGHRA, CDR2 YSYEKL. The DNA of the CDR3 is TGCGCCAGCAGCCAAGATCTTCGATCCAACTTTCGGTTCTTC. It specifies CASSQDLRSNFRFF.

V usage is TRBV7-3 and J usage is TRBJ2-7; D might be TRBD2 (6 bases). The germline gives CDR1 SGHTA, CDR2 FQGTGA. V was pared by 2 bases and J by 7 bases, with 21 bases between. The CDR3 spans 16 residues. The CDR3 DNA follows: TGTGCCAGCAGCTTATATGGAGCGGGTTCCTATAATGAGCAGTACTTC. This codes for CASSLYGAGSYNEQYF.

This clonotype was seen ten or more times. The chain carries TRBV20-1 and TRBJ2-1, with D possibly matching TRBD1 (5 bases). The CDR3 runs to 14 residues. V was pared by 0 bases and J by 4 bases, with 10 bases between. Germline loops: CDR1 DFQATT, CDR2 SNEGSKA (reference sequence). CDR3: CSARDRVSYNEQFF. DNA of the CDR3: TGCAGTGCTAGAGACAGGGTTTCATACAATGAGCAGTTCTTC.

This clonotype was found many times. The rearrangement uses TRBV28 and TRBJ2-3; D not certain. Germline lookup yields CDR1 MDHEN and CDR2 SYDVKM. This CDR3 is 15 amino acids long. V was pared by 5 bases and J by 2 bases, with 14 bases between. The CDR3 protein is CASSPPGGNTDTQYF. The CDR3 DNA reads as TGTGCCAGCAGTCCCCCGGGCGGTAACACAGATACGCAGTATTTT.

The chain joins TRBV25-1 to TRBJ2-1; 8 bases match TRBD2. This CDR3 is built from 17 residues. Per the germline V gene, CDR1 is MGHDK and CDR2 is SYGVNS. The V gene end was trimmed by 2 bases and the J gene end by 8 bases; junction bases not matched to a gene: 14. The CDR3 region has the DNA TGTGCCAGCAGTGAACAGAGGGCGGGACTAGTGCGGTATGAGCAGTTCTTC. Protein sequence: CASSEQRAGLVRYEQFF.

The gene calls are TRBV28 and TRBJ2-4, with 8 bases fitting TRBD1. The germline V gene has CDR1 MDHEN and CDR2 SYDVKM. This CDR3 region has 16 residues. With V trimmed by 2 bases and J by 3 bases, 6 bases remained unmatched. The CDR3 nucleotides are TGTGCCAGCAGTTTACCCGCAGGGGGCAACAAAAACATTCAGTACTTC. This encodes CASSLPAGGNKNIQYF.

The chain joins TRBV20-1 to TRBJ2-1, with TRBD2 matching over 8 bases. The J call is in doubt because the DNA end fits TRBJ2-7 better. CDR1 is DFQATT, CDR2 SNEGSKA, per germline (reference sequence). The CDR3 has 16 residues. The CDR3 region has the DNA TGCAGTGCTAGAGTCGTAGCGGGGAGTTCCTACAATGAGCAGTACTTC. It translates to CSARVVAGSSYNEQYF.

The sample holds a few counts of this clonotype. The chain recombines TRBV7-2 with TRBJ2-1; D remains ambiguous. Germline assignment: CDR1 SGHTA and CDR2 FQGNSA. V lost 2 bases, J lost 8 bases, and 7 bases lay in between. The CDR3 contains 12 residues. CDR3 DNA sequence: TGTGCCAGCAGCTTATTTGCGGATGAGCAGTTCTTC. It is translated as CASSLFADEQFF. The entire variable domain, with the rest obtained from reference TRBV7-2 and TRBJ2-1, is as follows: GAGVSQSPSNKVTEKGKDVELRCDPISGHTALYWYRQSLGQGLEFLIYFQGNSAPDKSGLPSDRFSAERTGGSVSTLTIQRTQQEDSAVYLCASSLFADEQFFGPGTRLTVL.